A single sample is the source of the 6 T cell receptor beta chains below, sequenced in a study of Tregs in tolerant kidney transplant recipients. Only in-frame clones appear in the TCRdb table, and some are missing; sequencing was by immunoSEQ multiplex PCR. The repertoire consists of approximately 30,000 clones, with 65% to 85% occurring once and the leading ten covering 2% to 2.5%. These receptors have no identified antigens. Input material: Tregs from blood cultured with allogeneic cells. The receptors stem from a human donor in good health.

The count of this clone is one. The DNA for the CDR3 is TGTGCCAGCAGCGCTCAGGGGCGCACCAAAAACATTCAGTACTTC. Translation gives CASSAQGRTKNIQYF. The V call is TRBV7-2, the J call TRBJ2-4; D perhaps matches TRBD1 (6 bases). The CDR3 has 15 residues. In germline, CDR1 is SGHTA, CDR2 FQGNSA. Trimming cost V 5 bases and J 2 bases, with 13 bases left between them.

This clone was counted between two and nine times. The chain joins TRBV7-2 to TRBJ1-5, with D unclear. Trimming removed 5 bases from V and 0 bases from J, with 8 bases in between. Germline values: CDR1 SGHTA, CDR2 FQGNSA. The CDR3 runs 14 residues. CDR3 nucleotides: TGTGCCAGCAGCGGGAGGTATAGCAATCAGCCCCAGCATTTT. Translated, it gives CASSGRYSNQPQHF.

This clone was observed a handful of times. The chain couples TRBV27 to TRBJ1-5; D gene unclear. CDR1 MNHEY and CDR2 SMNVEV come from the germline V gene (reference sequence). The CDR3 loop spans 13 amino acids. Trimming pared 6 bases from V and 4 bases from J, leaving 10 bases between. In DNA, the CDR3 is TGTGCCAGCAGAACTAGGCGTAATCAGCCCCAGCATTTT. Encoded protein: CASRTRRNQPQHF.

The chain couples TRBV27 to TRBJ2-7, with 8 positions matching TRBD2. V lost 11 bases and J lost 9; bases outside the gene matches: 21. The CDR3 length is 15 residues. Per the germline V gene, CDR1 is MNHEY and CDR2 is SMNVEV (reference sequence). CDR3 amino acids: CASGGAAPEGFGQYF. The CDR3 region has the DNA TGTGCCTCGGGGGGGGCCGCGCCAGAGGGATTCGGGCAGTACTTC.

The genes are TRBV10-3 and TRBJ2-1; TRBD2 agrees at 15 bases. The CDR3 length is 15 residues. From germline, CDR1 is ENHRY and CDR2 SYGVKD. V lost 4 bases and J lost 9; bases outside the gene matches: 4. In nucleotides, the CDR3 is TGTGCCATCAGTGGGACTAGCGGGAGGGGGGGTGAGCAGTTCTTC. It encodes CAISGTSGRGGEQFF.

The chain has TRBV5-1 and TRBJ2-3; TRBD2 is a possible D gene (7 bases). With 5 bases removed from V and 3 bases from J, the gap between germline ends came to 19 bases. Germline assignment: CDR1 SGHRS and CDR2 YFSETQ. CDR3 size: 16 residues. The CDR3 is CASSPGGLRWTDTQYF. CDR3 nucleotide sequence: TGCGCCAGCAGTCCCGGGGGGCTGAGATGGACAGATACGCAGTATTTT.